This T cell receptor beta chain came from a study of cytomegalovirus exposure and HLA in healthy donors. The length of the CDR3 is 11 residues. CDR1 SGHVS and CDR2 FQNEAQ come from the germline V gene. The ends were cut back, 8 bases at V and 7 bases at J, with 10 bases in the middle. Nominally healthy donors provided the samples, though records likely missed some immune exposures. This PCR relied on a set of 60 Vbeta primers and 13 Jbeta primers. Method: immunoSEQ multiplex PCR; TCRdb's copy keeps in-frame clones and lacks some. The sample shows roughly 200,000 clones, just over 75% of them seen only once.

Sequencing was performed on PBMCs. The chain links TRBV7-8 to TRBJ2-3, with D possibly being TRBD2 (7 bases). The TCR originated in a man younger than 45 in good health and CMV-seronegative. CDR3 in DNA: TGTGCCAGCGCGGGGGCGAATACGCAGTATTTT. Residues: CASAGANTQYF.